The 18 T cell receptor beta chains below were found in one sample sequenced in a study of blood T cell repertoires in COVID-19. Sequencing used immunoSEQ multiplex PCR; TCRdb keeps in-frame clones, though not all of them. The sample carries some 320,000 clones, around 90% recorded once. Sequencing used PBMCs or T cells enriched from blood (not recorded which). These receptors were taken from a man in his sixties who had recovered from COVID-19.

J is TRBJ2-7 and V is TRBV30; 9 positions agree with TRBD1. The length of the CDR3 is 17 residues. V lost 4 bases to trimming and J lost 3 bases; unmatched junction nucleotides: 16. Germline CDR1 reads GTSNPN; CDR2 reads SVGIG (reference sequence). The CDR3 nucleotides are TGTGCCTGGAACCCTCCCGGGACAGGGATTGAAATCTACGAGCAGTACTTC. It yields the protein CAWNPPGTGIEIYEQYF.

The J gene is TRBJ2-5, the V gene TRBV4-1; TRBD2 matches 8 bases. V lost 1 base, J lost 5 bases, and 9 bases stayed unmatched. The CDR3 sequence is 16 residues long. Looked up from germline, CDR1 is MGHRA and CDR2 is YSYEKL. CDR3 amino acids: CASSQGGGTSGETQYF. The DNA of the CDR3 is TGCGCCAGCAGCCAAGGAGGAGGGACTAGTGGGGAGACCCAGTACTTC.

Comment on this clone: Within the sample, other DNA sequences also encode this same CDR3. The CDR3 DNA reads as TGTGCCAGCAGCCAAGATAGGGGCAGGGAGACCCAGTACTTC. Protein product: CASSQDRGRETQYF. The V gene is TRBV4-2, the J gene TRBJ2-5, with D possibly matching TRBD1 (5 bases). V was pared by 0 bases and J by 5 bases, with 10 bases between. CDR1 is LGHNA, CDR2 YNFKEQ, per germline. This CDR3 comprises 14 residues.

The CDR3 DNA is TGTGCCAGCAGCTTAAGATCACGACTAGCGGGAGATGCCGATGAGCAGTTCTTC. Translating gives CASSLRSRLAGDADEQFF. V usage is TRBV11-2 and J usage is TRBJ2-1; 12 bases match TRBD2. The germline V gene encodes CDR1 SGHAT and CDR2 FQNNGV. The CDR3 is 18 amino acids. With 2 bases clipped from V and 8 bases from J, the junction kept 13 bases outside the gene matches.

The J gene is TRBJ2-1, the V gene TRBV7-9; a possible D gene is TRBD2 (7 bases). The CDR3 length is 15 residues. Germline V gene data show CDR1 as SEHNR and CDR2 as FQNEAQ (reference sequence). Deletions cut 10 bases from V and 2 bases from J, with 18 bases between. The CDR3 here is CATVRGGAPYNEQFF. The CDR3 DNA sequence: TGTGCCACCGTTCGCGGGGGCGCCCCCTACAATGAGCAGTTCTTC.

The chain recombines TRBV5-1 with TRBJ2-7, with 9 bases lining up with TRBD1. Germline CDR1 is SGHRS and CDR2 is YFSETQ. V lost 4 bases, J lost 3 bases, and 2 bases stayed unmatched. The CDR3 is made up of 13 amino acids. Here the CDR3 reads CASSRDRDYEQYF. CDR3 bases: TGCGCCAGCAGCAGGGACAGGGACTACGAGCAGTACTTC.

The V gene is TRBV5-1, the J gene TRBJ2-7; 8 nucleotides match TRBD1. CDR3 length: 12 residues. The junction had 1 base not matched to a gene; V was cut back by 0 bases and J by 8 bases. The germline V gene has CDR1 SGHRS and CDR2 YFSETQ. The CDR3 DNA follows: TGCGCCAGCAGCTTGGGGACAGGGCAGCAGTACTTC. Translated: CASSLGTGQQYF.

CDR3 coding DNA: TGTGCCAGCTCACCACCGGGGGGGGCTGACTATGGCTACACCTTC. Translating it yields CASSPPGGADYGYTF. The rearrangement joins TRBV18 to TRBJ1-2; tentative D call: TRBD1 (6 bases). The V and J ends lost 0 bases and 3 bases respectively, with 11 bases between them. The CDR3 spans 15 residues. Germline V gives CDR1 KGHSH, CDR2 LQKENI.

The CDR3 sequence is CASSPLGQNYGYTF. The CDR3 nucleotides read TGTGCCAGCAGCCCCCTGGGACAGAACTATGGCTACACCTTC. The chain recombines TRBV5-5 with TRBJ1-2, with 7 bases matching TRBD1. Germline trimming cut 4 bases from V and 2 bases from J; bases unmatched to any gene: 5. CDR1 and CDR2 from the germline V gene are SGHKS and YYEKEE (reference sequence). This CDR3 contains 14 residues.

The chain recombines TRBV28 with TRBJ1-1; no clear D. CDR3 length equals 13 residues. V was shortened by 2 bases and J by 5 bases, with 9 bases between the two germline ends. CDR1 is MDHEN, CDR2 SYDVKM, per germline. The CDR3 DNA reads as TGTGCCAGCAGTTTAAGAGCCCTAACTGAAGCTTTCTTT. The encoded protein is CASSLRALTEAFF. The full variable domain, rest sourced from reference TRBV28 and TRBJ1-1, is DVKVTQSSRYLVKRTGEKVFLECVQDMDHENMFWYRQDPGLGLRLIYFSYDVKMKEKGDIPEGYSVSREKKERFSLILESASTNQTSMYLCASSLRALTEAFFGQGTRLTVV.

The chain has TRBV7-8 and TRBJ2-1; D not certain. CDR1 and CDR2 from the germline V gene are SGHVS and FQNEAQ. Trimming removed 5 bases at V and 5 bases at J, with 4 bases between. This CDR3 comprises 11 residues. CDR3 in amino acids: CASSPDNEQFF. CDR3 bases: TGTGCCAGCAGCCCAGACAATGAGCAGTTCTTC.

The CDR3 reads CASSPVGRVVSEKLFF. The DNA of the CDR3 is TGTGCCAGCAGTCCTGTAGGGAGGGTCGTTAGTGAAAAACTGTTTTTT. The chain couples TRBV27 to TRBJ1-4, with D unclear. The CDR3 contains 16 residues. Per germline, CDR1 MNHEY and CDR2 SMNVEV (reference sequence). Between the trimmed V and J ends, which lost 5 bases and 7 bases, there was a span of 20 bases.

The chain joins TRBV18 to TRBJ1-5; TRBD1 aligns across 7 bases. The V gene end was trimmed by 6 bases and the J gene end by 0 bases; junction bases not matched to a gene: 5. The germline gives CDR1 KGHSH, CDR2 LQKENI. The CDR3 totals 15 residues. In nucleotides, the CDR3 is TGTGCCAGCTCCCTTGACAGGGATAGCAATCAGCCCCAGCATTTT. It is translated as CASSLDRDSNQPQHF. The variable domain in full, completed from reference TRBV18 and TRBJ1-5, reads NAGVMQNPRHLVRRRGQEARLRCSPMKGHSHVYWYRQLPEEGLKFMVYLQKENIIDESGMPKERFSAEFPKEGPSILRIQQVVRGDSAAYFCASSLDRDSNQPQHFGDGTRLSIL.

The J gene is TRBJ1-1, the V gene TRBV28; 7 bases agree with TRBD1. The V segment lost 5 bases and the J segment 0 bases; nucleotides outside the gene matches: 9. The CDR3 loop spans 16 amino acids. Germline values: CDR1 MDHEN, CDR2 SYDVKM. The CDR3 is CASSPWTGTMNTEAFF. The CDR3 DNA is TGTGCCAGCAGTCCCTGGACAGGCACCATGAACACTGAAGCTTTCTTT.

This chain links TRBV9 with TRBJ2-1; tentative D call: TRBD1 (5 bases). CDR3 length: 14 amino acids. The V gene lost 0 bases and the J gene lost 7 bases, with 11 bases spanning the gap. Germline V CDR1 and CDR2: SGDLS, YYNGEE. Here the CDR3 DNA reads TGTGCCAGCAGCGTAGAGGGGCGCCGGAATGAGCAGTTCTTC. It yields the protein CASSVEGRRNEQFF.

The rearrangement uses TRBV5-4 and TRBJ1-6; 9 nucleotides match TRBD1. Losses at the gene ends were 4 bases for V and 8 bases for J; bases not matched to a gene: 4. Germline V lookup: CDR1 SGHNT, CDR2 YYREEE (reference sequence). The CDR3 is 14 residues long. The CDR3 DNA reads TGTGCCAGCAGCAAGAGACAGGGGGATTCACCCCTCCACTTT. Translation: CASSKRQGDSPLHF.

CDR3 loop: CAISESTGWEGEQYF. CDR3 sequence (DNA): TGTGCCATCAGTGAGTCGACGGGGTGGGAGGGAGAGCAGTACTTC. The rearrangement uses TRBV10-3 and TRBJ2-7, with TRBD2 matching 7 bases. The germline CDR1 and CDR2 sequences are ENHRY and SYGVKD. The CDR3 covers 15 residues. With 0 bases clipped from V and 7 bases from J, the junction kept 9 bases outside the gene matches.

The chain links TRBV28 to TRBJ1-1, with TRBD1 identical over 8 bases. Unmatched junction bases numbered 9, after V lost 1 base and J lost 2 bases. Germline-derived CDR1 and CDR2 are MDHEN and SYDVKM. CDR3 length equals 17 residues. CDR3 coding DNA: TGTGCCAGCAGTTTATTTGGCAGGGGGCCTGGTAACACTGAAGCTTTCTTT. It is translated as CASSLFGRGPGNTEAFF.